The entry that follows covers one TCR beta chain sequence. The data were obtained in a study of Ad26.COV2.S vaccination and SARS-CoV-2 variants. Germline V gene data show CDR1 as SGDLS and CDR2 as YYNGEE. V gave up 3 bases and J gave up 0 bases, with 13 bases separating them. CDR3 length: 16 residues. Data came from immunoSEQ multiplex PCR; TCRdb stores just in-frame clones and leaves some out. The sample has around 370,000 clones; about 90% are singletons. This rearrangement joins TRBV9 to TRBJ1-3; weak D call: TRBD1 (6 bases). The sequenced sample was peripheral blood, obtained after recovery from COVID-19. This TCR was recovered from a human donor who had recovered from COVID-19. CDR3 sequence reads: CASSGGQITSGNTIYF. For the CDR3, the DNA is TGTGCCAGCAGCGGGGGACAAATTACCTCTGGAAACACCATATATTTT.